Presented here are 7 T cell receptor beta chains from one specimen sequenced in a study of cytomegalovirus exposure and HLA in healthy donors. It was with 60 Vbeta and 13 Jbeta primers that the PCR ran. Some clones are missing from TCRdb's copy, which holds only in-frame ones; the method was immunoSEQ multiplex PCR. The listing records under 120,000 clones. Sequencing was carried out using PBMCs. These receptors all stem from a man in his fifties or sixties in good health and CMV-seronegative.

The chain recombines TRBV19 with TRBJ2-1; TRBD2 agrees at 8 bases. Germline V gene sequence: CDR1 LNHDA, CDR2 SQIVND (reference sequence). J was trimmed by 9 bases and V by 3 bases; bases with no gene match: 7. CDR3 length equals 14 residues. In nucleotides, the CDR3 is TGTGCCAGTAGTATTTCGCGGGAGGTCGGTGAGCAGTTCTTC. Amino acid sequence: CASSISREVGEQFF.

V is TRBV2 and J is TRBJ1-1, with D possibly matching TRBD1 (5 bases). Germline CDR1 reads SNHLY; CDR2 reads FYNNEI. The CDR3 length is 12 residues. With 8 bases removed from V and 10 bases from J, the gap between germline ends came to 17 bases. DNA of the CDR3: TGTGCCAGCCGGCAGGGATTAACCGGAGCTTTCTTT. This codes for CASRQGLTGAFF.

The chain links TRBV30 to TRBJ1-4; no clear D. Trimming shortened V by 5 bases and J by 8 bases, and 15 bases separated the two germline ends. The CDR3 loop spans 13 amino acids. Germline assignment: CDR1 GTSNPN and CDR2 SVGIG (reference sequence). The CDR3 DNA is TGTGCCTGGCAGGCGACACATGGGGAAAAACTGTTTTTT. As protein: CAWQATHGEKLFF.

The V call is TRBV19, the J call TRBJ2-7; a weak D match, TRBD2 (5 bases). The germline V gene encodes CDR1 LNHDA and CDR2 SQIVND (reference sequence). The CDR3 loop spans 15 amino acids. Trimming cost V 5 bases and J 5 bases, with 19 bases left between them. CDR3 bases: TGTGCCAGTAGTGGGAACCGGGAAAAGGACCACGAGCAGTACTTC. Translating it yields CASSGNREKDHEQYF.

The rearrangement uses TRBV20-1 and TRBJ1-1; D perhaps matches TRBD1 (6 bases). The CDR3 totals 11 residues. V lost 5 bases, J lost 11 bases, and 15 bases lay in between. Per germline, CDR1 DFQATT and CDR2 SNEGSKA (reference sequence). The CDR3 DNA reads as TGCAGTGCTCCAACAGGGAAGGTGGCTTTCTTT. Translated, it gives CSAPTGKVAFF.

The rearrangement joins TRBV6-1 to TRBJ1-2, with no clear D. V gave up 4 bases and J gave up 8 bases, with 11 bases separating them. Germline V CDR1 and CDR2: MNHNS, SASEGT. CDR3 length: 12 amino acids. The CDR3 loop reads CASSGATSGYTF. DNA for the CDR3: TGTGCCAGCAGTGGGGCCACCTCGGGCTACACCTTC.

The gene calls are TRBV5-4 and TRBJ2-2; TRBD2 might be the D (6 bases). The CDR3 loop spans 14 amino acids. Germline-derived CDR1 and CDR2 are SGHNT and YYREEE (reference sequence). The ends were cut back, 2 bases at V and 6 bases at J, with 11 bases in the middle. Here the CDR3 reads CASSFNPGAGELFF. The CDR3 region has the DNA TGTGCCAGCAGCTTTAATCCGGGGGCCGGGGAGCTGTTTTTT.